This T cell receptor (beta chain) originates from a study of blood T cell repertoires in COVID-19. Study background: The study drew acute and convalescent COVID-19 samples from the United States, Italy and Spain. Sources were T cells, B-cell-depleted T cells, or PBMCs; the material itself was cDNA or gDNA.

Losses at the gene ends were 1 base for V and 9 bases for J; bases not matched to a gene: 9. CDR3 length equals 15 residues. Looked up from germline, CDR1 is SGDLS and CDR2 is YYNGEE. Source study methods: Estimated nucleated cell counts came from reference gene primer amplification. Sequencing used immunoSEQ multiplex PCR; TCRdb keeps in-frame clones, though not all of them. V and J calls and clone size are those listed in that table; D and trimming were worked out from the DNA. The data contain 170,000 or so clones, approximately 90% of them seen just once; the ten biggest clones take up roughly 0.85%.

Material for sequencing was peripheral blood. The chain carries TRBV9 and TRBJ2-1; 8 bases are a match to TRBD2. This TCR derives from a woman younger than 30 who had recovered from COVID-19. CDR3 loop: CASSVSGGGASEQFF. CDR3 DNA sequence: TGTGCCAGCAGCGTATCGGGAGGGGGGGCCAGTGAGCAGTTCTTC.